The rows below give T cell receptor beta chains drawn from one sample of a study of T cell repertoires in cytomegalovirus infection. Their antigens remain unidentified. MiXCR, applied by TCRdb to the reads, yields one record per CDR3 protein. The sample carries hundreds of thousands of distinct CDR3 sequences, 32% recorded once. The material was cultured CD8+ T cells from PBMCs, obtained from culture after CMV antigen stimulation. These receptors all come from a human donor in good health (CMV status not recorded). Some clones in this sample may be carry-over from other donors' samples. CDR3s include the opening cysteine and the closing phenylalanine or tryptophan. The D gene is left open where the match is weak. Not all rows give a size; the values are once, few, many and, for expanded clones, a class.

size	J	V	D	DNA	CDR3
-	TRBJ1-6	TRBV12-3/TRBV12-4	TRBD1	TGTGCCAGCGGCTTTGGACAGGACTTCTCCTATAATTCACCCCTCCACTTT	CASGFGQDFSYNSPLHF
-	TRBJ2-2	TRBV10-3	TRBD1	TGTGCCATCAGCCTCCGGGACAGACATACCACCGGGGAGCTGTTTTTT	CAISLRDRHTTGELFF
few	TRBJ2-5	TRBV24-1	-	TGTGCCACCAGTGATTTGATGGGACAAATTCAAGAGACCCAGTACTTC	CATSDLMGQIQETQYF
-	TRBJ2-3	TRBV7-9	TRBD1	TGTGCCCTTTGGGGGACAGGGATAACAGATACGCAGTATTTT	CALWGTGITDTQYF
-	TRBJ1-2	TRBV27	-	TGTGCCAGCAGTTTAACCCGGACAGCATGCCTATGCGGCTACACCTTC	CASSLTRTACLCGYTF
few	TRBJ2-3	TRBV27	-	TGTGCCAGCGCCGGGACAACAAGCACAGATACGCAGTATTTT	CASAGTTSTDTQYF
-	TRBJ1-2	TRBV12-3/TRBV12-4	TRBD1	TGTGCCAGCAGTTTCCGGGACAGGGTTTTCTATGGCTACACCTTC	CASSFRDRVFYGYTF
-	TRBJ1-2	TRBV5-4	-	TGTGCCAGCAGCGGAGGAGGGGGATGGTACTATGGCTACACCTTC	CASSGGGGWYYGYTF
many	TRBJ2-5	TRBV7-6	-	TGTGCCAGCAGCCTGACAGTCACGCACATCGAGACCCAGTACTTC	CASSLTVTHIETQYF
few	TRBJ2-5	TRBV20-1	-	TGCAGTGCTAGAGATCGGAAGATCCGACTGACCCAGTACTTC	CSARDRKIRLTQYF
few	TRBJ2-1	TRBV6-1	-	TGTGCCAGCAGTTGGCAGGGCAATGAGCAGTTCTTC	CASSWQGNEQFF
many	TRBJ2-6	TRBV19	TRBD1	TGTGCCAGTACCCCGTGGGGGACAGGACCCTCTGGGGCCAACGTCCTGACTTTC	CASTPWGTGPSGANVLTF
once	TRBJ1-1	TRBV28	TRBD1	TGTGCCAGCAGTCCAACCGGGACAGGGGATACATGGGCCGTGAACACTGAAGCTTTCTTT	CASSPTGTGDTWAVNTEAFF
-	TRBJ1-2	TRBV3-1	-	TGTGCCAGCAGCCACCTCCCAGGTAACTCCTATGGCTACACCTTC	CASSHLPGNSYGYTF
few	TRBJ1-2	TRBV7-9	TRBD1	TGTGCCAGCAGCTCGGGACAGGGGTGGTATGGCTACACCTTC	CASSSGQGWYGYTF
-	TRBJ2-3	TRBV24-1	-	TGTGCCACCAGTGGGGGAGGATCAGATACGCAGTATTTT	CATSGGGSDTQYF
-	TRBJ2-7	TRBV19	TRBD1	TGTGCCACCTCGACAGGGGGGTACGAGCAGTACTTC	CATSTGGYEQYF
many	TRBJ2-3	TRBV7-8	-	TGTGCCAGCAGCTTAACCGGACAGCTCACAGATACGCAGTATTTT	CASSLTGQLTDTQYF
many	TRBJ2-7	TRBV4-1	TRBD2	TGCGCCAGCAGCCAAGGACTAGCGGAAACCTACGAGCAGTACTTC	CASSQGLAETYEQYF
-	TRBJ2-7	TRBV4-2	TRBD2	TGTGCCAGCAGCCAAGATTCCCCCCAGGTTGCGGGGGGTAGTTACGAGCAGTACTTC	CASSQDSPQVAGGSYEQYF
-	TRBJ2-2	TRBV2	-	TGTGCCAGCAGTGAAGGGGGGCCAGTTCGGGGCACCGGGGAGCTGTTTTTT	CASSEGGPVRGTGELFF
-	TRBJ2-2	TRBV19	-	TGTGCCAGTAGTATTGATACTAACACCGGGGAGCTGTTTTTT	CASSIDTNTGELFF
-	TRBJ2-1	TRBV19	TRBD1	TGTGCCAGTACCTTTTCTGCAGGGGGTGCCTACAATGAGCAGTTCTTC	CASTFSAGGAYNEQFF
-	TRBJ2-5	TRBV24-1	-	TGTGCCACCAGTGACCGCGGGACAGACCAAGAGACCCAGTACTTC	CATSDRGTDQETQYF
-	TRBJ2-2	TRBV7-6	-	TGTGCCAACAGCCCCCCTACCTCGAACACCGGGGAGCTGTTTTTT	CANSPPTSNTGELFF
once	TRBJ2-2	TRBV4-3	TRBD2	TGCGCCAGCAGCCAAGATTGGATAGCGGGGGCCACCGGGGAGCTGTTTTTT	CASSQDWIAGATGELFF
-	TRBJ2-5	TRBV4-1	TRBD2	TGCGCCAGCCAAAGCCGGACGGGGGGGACCCAGTACTTC	CASQSRTGGTQYF
-	TRBJ2-1	TRBV7-6	-	TGTGCCAGCAGCTTAAGGGACGGGGGGCCTTCCCACAATGAGCAGTTCTTC	CASSLRDGGPSHNEQFF
-	TRBJ2-6	TRBV12-3/TRBV12-4	-	TGTGCCAGCAGGGGACGCAACTCTGGGGCCAACGTCCTGACTTTC	CASRGRNSGANVLTF
many	TRBJ2-2	TRBV7-2	-	TGTGCCAGCAGCTTCTGGGACGGAAACACCGGGGAGCTGTTTTTT	CASSFWDGNTGELFF
-	TRBJ2-5	TRBV12-3/TRBV12-4	TRBD2	TGTGCCAGCAGTCCCGGGACTAGCGGGGAGGGGGCCAGTAAGACCCAGTACTTC	CASSPGTSGEGASKTQYF
-	TRBJ1-1	TRBV12-3/TRBV12-4	TRBD1	TGTGCCAGCAGTCCCGGACAGGCTATATTGGATTCGGAAGCTTTCTTT	CASSPGQAILDSEAFF
few	TRBJ2-5	TRBV7-6	TRBD2	TGTGCCAGCAGCCGTAGCGGGGGGGCACAAGAGACCCAGTACTTC	CASSRSGGAQETQYF
-	TRBJ1-5	TRBV19	-	TGTGCCAGTAGTGATCAGGGATATAGCAATCAGCCCCAGCATTTT	CASSDQGYSNQPQHF
-	TRBJ1-2	TRBV7-9	-	TGTGCCAGCAGCTCTTCTCAAGGGTACCACTATGGCTACACCTTC	CASSSSQGYHYGYTF
-	TRBJ1-2	TRBV27	-	TGTGCCAGCAGCGAGAAGAGCTGGAATGGCCACACCTTC	CASSEKSWNGHTF
few	TRBJ2-3	TRBV27	TRBD1	TGTGCCAGCAGTTCCTCACGGACAGGGGGCACAGATACGCAGTATTTT	CASSSSRTGGTDTQYF
few	TRBJ1-4	TRBV6-2/TRBV6-3	-	TGTGCCAGCAGTTACGTCGGCCAGCGTGGCGAAAAACTGTTTTTT	CASSYVGQRGEKLFF
-	TRBJ1-2	TRBV27	-	TGTGCCAGCATGGGGGCTACTAACTATGGCTACACCTTC	CASMGATNYGYTF
few	TRBJ2-7	TRBV6-5	TRBD1	TGTGCCAGCAGTTACTCCCCCTTCTCCGGGACAGGGGTCGAGCAGTACTTC	CASSYSPFSGTGVEQYF
-	TRBJ2-5	TRBV28	-	TGTGCCAGCAGACAGGGATCACAAGAGACCCAGTACTTC	CASRQGSQETQYF
few	TRBJ1-4	TRBV28	-	TGTGCCAGCAGTCCTTTTAGACACCCTAATGAAAAACTGTTTTTT	CASSPFRHPNEKLFF
-	TRBJ1-2	TRBV27	-	TGTGCCAGCACCACGAGGGGGGGAACCAACTATGGCTACACCTTC	CASTTRGGTNYGYTF
few	TRBJ1-4	TRBV6-1	TRBD1	TGTGCCAGCAGTGAAGGCCGGGACAGGGTAAATGAAAAACTGTTTTTT	CASSEGRDRVNEKLFF
few	TRBJ1-2	TRBV7-9	-	TGTGCCAGCAGCTTAGGAGGGGTGGCAGGCTACACCTTC	CASSLGGVAGYTF
few	TRBJ1-1	TRBV4-1	-	TGCGCCAGCAGCCAAGGCGGGCAGGGGAGCACTGAAGCTTTCTTT	CASSQGGQGSTEAFF
few	TRBJ1-1	TRBV9	-	TGTGCCAGCAGCATCGACCCGGGACGGAACACTGAAGCTTTCTTT	CASSIDPGRNTEAFF
-	TRBJ1-1	TRBV6-1	-	TGTGCCAGCATGGACAGCCCAGGGAACACTGAAGCTTTCTTT	CASMDSPGNTEAFF
few	TRBJ2-2	TRBV7-6	-	TGTGCCAGCAGCCGCCCGGACACCGAGACCGGGGAGCTGTTTTTT	CASSRPDTETGELFF
few	TRBJ2-1	TRBV2	-	TGTGCCAGCAGTGAGGGTCTCAGAGGTGAGCAGTTCTTC	CASSEGLRGEQFF
-	TRBJ1-5	TRBV27	-	TGTGCCAGCAGTTTCGTTGTCAATCAGCCCCAGCATTTT	CASSFVVNQPQHF
many	TRBJ1-5	TRBV6-1	-	TGTGCCAGCAGCCCCCCTTATCAGCCCCAGCATTTT	CASSPPYQPQHF
-	TRBJ1-6	TRBV6-6	TRBD1	TGTGCCAGCCGAAGGAACAGGGGAGACTCACCCCTCCACTTT	CASRRNRGDSPLHF